The 21 T cell receptor beta chains given below trace back to one sample, sequenced in a study of T cell repertoires in cytomegalovirus infection. No antigen has been assigned to these receptors. One entry per CDR3 protein results from TCRdb running MiXCR on the reads. The sample holds some 480,000 distinct CDR3 sequences; about 33% are singletons and the top ten take 15% to 20%. The starting material was cultured PBMCs, obtained from culture after CMV antigen stimulation. Receptors originate from a human donor in good health (CMV status not recorded). Some clones in this sample may be carry-over from other donors' samples.

V and J are TRBV30 and TRBJ1-1; no firm D call. Looked up from germline, CDR1 is GTSNPN and CDR2 is SVGIG (reference sequence). CDR3 size: 13 residues. The ends were cut back, 0 bases at V and 5 bases at J, with 10 bases in the middle. CDR3 DNA: TGTGCCTGGAGTGTTGCGGGTGTTACTGAAGCTTTCTTT. It specifies CAWSVAGVTEAFF.

The CDR3 spells CASSFFRSPILSNQPQHF. The CDR3 DNA is TGTGCCAGCAGCTTTTTTCGTAGTCCCATACTTAGCAATCAGCCCCAGCATTTT. V and J are TRBV7-9 and TRBJ1-5; D remains ambiguous. The CDR3 runs 18 residues. In germline, CDR1 is SEHNR, CDR2 FQNEAQ (reference sequence). V lost 3 bases and J lost 0, with 18 bases in between.

This clonotype was seen only a few times. This chain links TRBV7-8 with TRBJ2-3, with 9 bases aligning to TRBD2. J lost 2 bases, V lost 5 bases, and 5 bases had no gene match. This CDR3 is 15 amino acids long. Germline assignment: CDR1 SGHVS and CDR2 FQNEAQ. The CDR3 DNA reads as TGTGCCAGCAGCAAGAGACTAGCGGTCACAGATACGCAGTATTTT. Protein product: CASSKRLAVTDTQYF.

The chain joins TRBV27 to TRBJ2-2; 9 bases agree with TRBD1. Germline V gives CDR1 MNHEY, CDR2 SMNVEV (reference sequence). The CDR3 runs 15 residues. V was pared by 5 bases and J by 5 bases, with 6 bases of the junction left unmatched. The CDR3 DNA reads TGTGCCAGCAGTGATGCCGGGACAGGGACCGGGGAGCTGTTTTTT. Translation: CASSDAGTGTGELFF.

This clonotype turned up a few times. The V and J genes are TRBV4-3 and TRBJ2-5, with D maybe TRBD2 (5 bases). This CDR3 comprises 17 residues. Trimming took 0 bases from V and 4 from J, leaving 18 bases between them. Germline-derived CDR1 and CDR2 are LGHNA and YSLEER. CDR3 coding DNA: TGCGCCAGCAGCCAAGAACTAAAGCGGAAGGCGGGAGAGACCCAGTACTTC. Residues: CASSQELKRKAGETQYF.

A few counts support this clonotype. The chain carries TRBV28 and TRBJ1-5; maybe TRBD1 (6 bases). The CDR3 consists of 16 residues. Trimming stripped 6 bases from V and 3 bases from J, with 18 bases between. Germline CDR1 reads MDHEN; CDR2 reads SYDVKM. CDR3 sequence (DNA): TGTGCCAGCAGGAAAACTACAGGGAACCCCAATCAGCCCCAGCATTTT. This codes for CASRKTTGNPNQPQHF.

The chain has TRBV12-3 or TRBV12-4 and TRBJ1-2, with TRBD1 matching 7 bases. This CDR3 has 15 residues. V was clipped by 3 bases and J by 4 bases; unmatched bases: 8. The CDR3 is CASSFRPGGAYGYTF. The CDR3 DNA follows: TGTGCCAGCAGTTTCCGCCCAGGGGGTGCCTATGGCTACACCTTC.

V usage is TRBV28 and J usage is TRBJ2-3; tentatively, D is TRBD2 (5 bases). V lost 11 bases and J lost 0, with 18 bases in between. Germline CDR1 and CDR2: MDHEN and SYDVKM. This CDR3 spans 15 amino acids. The CDR3, as DNA: TGTGCCGTTCCCGGCGGGCCACCTAGCACAGATACGCAGTATTTT. Protein product: CAVPGGPPSTDTQYF. Looking up the rest from reference TRBV28 and TRBJ2-3 gives the full variable domain: DVKVTQSSRYLVKRTGEKVFLECVQDMDHENMFWYRQDPGLGLRLIYFSYDVKMKEKGDIPEGYSVSREKKERFSLILESASTNQTSMYLCAVPGGPPSTDTQYFGPGTRLTVL.

The rearrangement links TRBV27 to TRBJ1-2; D not certain. V was cut by 4 bases and J by 2 bases, with 14 bases left in between. The CDR3 contains 15 residues. In germline, CDR1 is MNHEY, CDR2 SMNVEV (reference sequence). The CDR3 nucleotides read TGTGCCAGCAGTTCCCACGTACGGGGAAACTATGGCTACACCTTC. Its protein is CASSSHVRGNYGYTF.

The CDR3 is CASSLQAGSQPQHF. The CDR3 coding sequence is TGTGCCAGCAGTTTACAGGCTGGGAGTCAGCCCCAGCATTTT. The rearrangement joins TRBV12-3 or TRBV12-4 to TRBJ1-5; D uncertain. This CDR3 spans 14 amino acids. V dropped 2 bases and J dropped 6 bases, with 11 bases sitting between them.

This clonotype has a handful of counts. The rearrangement joins TRBV12-3 or TRBV12-4 to TRBJ1-5, with no clear D. The CDR3 is made up of 16 amino acids. Trimming removed 6 bases at V and 6 bases at J, with 21 bases between. The chain's CDR3 is CASSTDSGTRGQPQHF. The CDR3 DNA follows: TGTGCCAGCAGCACCGACTCGGGAACGCGGGGTCAGCCCCAGCATTTT.

The J gene is TRBJ1-2, the V gene TRBV19, with a tentative D call TRBD1 (6 bases). The CDR3 has 15 residues. Trimming shortened V by 5 bases and J by 8 bases, and 21 bases separated the two germline ends. Germline lookup yields CDR1 LNHDA and CDR2 SQIVND (reference sequence). In DNA form, the CDR3 reads TGTGCCAGTAGTCTCACTGGCCGGAGGGACAAAGGCTACACCTTC. This gives the protein CASSLTGRRDKGYTF.

V is TRBV11-2 and J is TRBJ2-7, with 9 positions matching TRBD1. V lost 3 bases and J lost 3; bases outside the gene matches: 3. Germline CDR1 is SGHAT and CDR2 is FQNNGV. The length of the CDR3 is 14 residues. For the CDR3, the DNA is TGTGCCAGCAGCTTCGGGACAGGGTTCTACGAGCAGTACTTC. Encoded protein: CASSFGTGFYEQYF.

In its sample, this clonotype was seen a few times. This chain uses TRBV28 with TRBJ2-3; D is possibly TRBD1 (5 bases). Trimming pared 6 bases from V and 3 bases from J, leaving 13 bases between. This CDR3 comprises 14 residues. Germline V gene sequence: CDR1 MDHEN, CDR2 SYDVKM. CDR3 in amino acids: CASRPAGSTDTQYF. In DNA form, the CDR3 reads TGTGCCAGCAGACCGGCAGGGTCAACAGATACGCAGTATTTT.

The chain is built from TRBV24-1 and TRBJ1-1, with D perhaps matching TRBD1 (6 bases). The germline V and J ends were trimmed by 4 bases and 5 bases, with 13 bases remaining between them. Germline assignment: CDR1 KGHDR and CDR2 SFDVKD. This CDR3 contains 14 residues. The DNA of the CDR3 is TGTGCCACCAGTGAGCCGGGGGCGCCGACTGAAGCTTTCTTT. This sequence encodes CATSEPGAPTEAFF.

The rearrangement links TRBV27 to TRBJ2-7; D is perhaps TRBD1 (6 bases). Germline V gives CDR1 MNHEY, CDR2 SMNVEV (reference sequence). This CDR3 contains 14 residues. The V and J ends lost 7 bases and 3 bases respectively, with 16 bases between them. The CDR3 DNA reads as TGTGCCAGCAATGCAGGGGAAAGGGACTACGAGCAGTACGTC. This codes for CASNAGERDYEQYV.

This clonotype has a count of ten or more. The chain carries TRBV7-8 and TRBJ2-3, with 11 bases fitting TRBD2. The CDR3 sequence is 16 residues long. Per germline, CDR1 SGHVS and CDR2 FQNEAQ. V shed 5 bases and J 2 bases; nucleotides not matched to a gene: 6. The CDR3: CASSIRTSGSTDTQYF. In nucleotides, the CDR3 is TGTGCCAGCAGCATACGGACTAGCGGGTCCACAGATACGCAGTATTTT.

The sample holds many counts of this clonotype. V gene TRBV7-2 combines with J gene TRBJ2-7; D possibly corresponds to TRBD2 (6 bases). Trimming left V 4 bases short and J 6 bases short, with 13 bases between. Germline loops: CDR1 SGHTA, CDR2 FQGNSA. This CDR3 has 13 residues. The CDR3 is CASSSQLGGEQYV. CDR3 bases: TGTGCCAGCAGCTCACAGCTGGGGGGCGAGCAGTACGTC.

This clonotype was detected only a few times. V is TRBV2 and J is TRBJ2-3; tentative D call: TRBD1 (5 bases). Germline lookup yields CDR1 SNHLY and CDR2 FYNNEI. The CDR3 runs to 15 residues. Between the trimmed V and J ends, which lost 7 bases and 1 base, there was a span of 15 bases. This CDR3 is CASNHPGYRTDTQYF. The CDR3, as DNA: TGTGCCAGCAATCACCCAGGGTACCGCACAGATACGCAGTATTTT.

This clonotype has a single count. The chain recombines TRBV30 with TRBJ1-4, with a weak D call TRBD1 (5 bases). V dropped 3 bases and J dropped 11 bases, with 10 bases sitting between them. This CDR3 region has 11 residues. Germline-derived CDR1 and CDR2 are GTSNPN and SVGIG (reference sequence). CDR3 DNA: TGTGCCTGGAGCGGCGGGGGGAAACTGTTTTTT. As protein: CAWSGGGKLFF.

This clonotype was seen a few times. The V call is TRBV27, the J call TRBJ2-1; D perhaps matches TRBD2 (5 bases). The germline V gene has CDR1 MNHEY and CDR2 SMNVEV (reference sequence). The germline V and J ends were trimmed by 8 bases and 5 bases, with 16 bases remaining between them. CDR3 size: 14 residues. The DNA for the CDR3 is TGTGCCAGCGCCTTTGGACTCGCACACAATGAGCAGTTCTTC. Its translation is CASAFGLAHNEQFF.